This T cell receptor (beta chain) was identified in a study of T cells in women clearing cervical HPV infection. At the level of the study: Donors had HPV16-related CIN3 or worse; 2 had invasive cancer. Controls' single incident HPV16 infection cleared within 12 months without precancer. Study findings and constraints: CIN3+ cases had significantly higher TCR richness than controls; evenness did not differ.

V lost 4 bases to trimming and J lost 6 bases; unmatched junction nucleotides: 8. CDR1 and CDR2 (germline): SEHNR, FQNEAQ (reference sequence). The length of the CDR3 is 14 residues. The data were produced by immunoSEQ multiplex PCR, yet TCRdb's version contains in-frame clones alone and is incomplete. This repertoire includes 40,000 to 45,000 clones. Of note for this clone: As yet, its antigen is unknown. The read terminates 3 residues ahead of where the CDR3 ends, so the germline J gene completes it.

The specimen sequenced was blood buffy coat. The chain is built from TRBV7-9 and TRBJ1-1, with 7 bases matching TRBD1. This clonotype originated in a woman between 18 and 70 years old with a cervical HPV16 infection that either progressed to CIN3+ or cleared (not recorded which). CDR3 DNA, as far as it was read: TGTGCCAGCAGCTCAAGACAAGGGGGCCCTGAA. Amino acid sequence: CASSSRQGGPE. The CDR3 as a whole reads CASSSRQGGPEAFF.